One and the same sample provided the 20 T cell receptor beta chains below, sequenced in a study of blood T cell repertoires in COVID-19. Here immunoSEQ multiplex PCR was the method, and the copy in TCRdb shows in-frame clones only, minus some. The table records under 350,000 clones, around nine tenths of them present only once. Sample: peripheral blood. The origin of the receptors is a man aged 40-49 years with acute or convalescent COVID-19.

This chain uses TRBV5-1 with TRBJ2-3; 12 nucleotides match TRBD2. The V segment lost 0 bases and the J segment 2 bases; nucleotides outside the gene matches: 16. Germline V CDR1 and CDR2: SGHRS, YFSETQ. This CDR3 has 21 residues. CDR3 DNA: TGCGCCAGCAGCTTGGTTGGAGGACTAGCGGGACCTGGAGGTTACACAGATACGCAGTATTTT. Translated, it gives CASSLVGGLAGPGGYTDTQYF.

This clone has just one count. The CDR3 loop reads CASRFAVGATGELFF. The CDR3, as DNA: TGTGCCAGCAGATTTGCGGTAGGGGCCACCGGGGAGCTGTTTTTT. This chain links TRBV2 with TRBJ2-2; a possible D gene is TRBD1 (5 bases). Between the trimmed V and J ends, which lost 6 bases and 4 bases, there was a span of 15 bases. This CDR3 is 15 amino acids long. Germline V CDR1 and CDR2: SNHLY, FYNNEI.

This clone was recorded only once. The CDR3 bases are TGCAGTGCTAGGCGGGGCAATGAGCAGTTCTTC. It yields the protein CSARRGNEQFF. The chain combines TRBV20-1 with TRBJ2-1; a possible D gene is TRBD2 (6 bases). The ends were cut back, 3 bases at V and 6 bases at J, with 6 bases in the middle. The CDR3 has 11 residues. Germline CDR1 reads DFQATT; CDR2 reads SNEGSKA (reference sequence).

V is TRBV7-9 and J is TRBJ2-6; D might be TRBD1 (5 bases). In germline, CDR1 is SEHNR, CDR2 FQNEAQ (reference sequence). The ends were cut back, 4 bases at V and 3 bases at J, with 10 bases in the middle. The CDR3 extends over 15 amino acids. CDR3 loop: CASSSFRVGANVLTF. The CDR3 DNA follows: TGTGCCAGCAGCTCCTTCAGGGTTGGGGCCAACGTCCTGACTTTC.

The chain links TRBV7-2 to TRBJ2-3; TRBD2 matches 14 bases. The CDR3 totals 17 residues. Germline V gives CDR1 SGHTA, CDR2 FQGNSA. Trimming took 5 bases from V and 7 from J; bases not matched to a gene: 11. Here the CDR3 reads CASSPGLAGGRSNTQYF. In nucleotides, the CDR3 is TGTGCCAGCAGCCCCGGACTAGCGGGGGGCCGGTCAAATACGCAGTATTTT.

The chain links TRBV6-5 to TRBJ1-2, with a tentative D call TRBD1 (5 bases). This CDR3 comprises 13 residues. Trimming removed 0 bases from V and 8 bases from J, with 10 bases in between. CDR1 and CDR2 from the germline V gene are MNHEY and SVGAGI. DNA for the CDR3: TGTGCCAGCAGTTACTCGTGGGGCGAAGGCTACACCTTC. This codes for CASSYSWGEGYTF.

The rearrangement joins TRBV6-5 to TRBJ1-2; D uncertain. Germline-derived CDR1 and CDR2 are MNHEY and SVGAGI. The ends were cut back, 0 bases at V and 5 bases at J, with 7 bases in the middle. CDR3 length: 13 residues. The CDR3 region is CASSYSGGYGYTF. CDR3 DNA: TGTGCCAGCAGTTACTCAGGAGGGTATGGCTACACCTTC.

This chain links TRBV7-6 with TRBJ1-6, with 12 positions matching TRBD1. This CDR3 is 16 amino acids long. The V gene end was trimmed by 3 bases and the J gene end by 10 bases; junction bases not matched to a gene: 7. Germline assignment: CDR1 SGHVS and CDR2 FNYEAQ. DNA for the CDR3: TGTGCCAGCAGCTTCGGGACAGGGGGCACGGGGTCACCCCTCCACTTT. Protein: CASSFGTGGTGSPLHF. The full variable domain, completed using reference TRBV7-6 and TRBJ1-6, is GAGVSQSPRYKVTKRGQDVALRCDPISGHVSLYWYRQALGQGPEFLTYFNYEAQQDKSGLPNDRFSAERPEGSISTLTIQRTEQRDSAMYRCASSFGTGGTGSPLHFGNGTRLTVT.

The gene calls are TRBV30 and TRBJ1-5; D may be TRBD1 (6 bases). This CDR3 is 15 amino acids long. CDR1 is GTSNPN, CDR2 SVGIG, per germline (reference sequence). Trimming removed 1 base at V and 6 bases at J, with 16 bases between. CDR3 sequence (DNA): TGTGCCTGGAGTGGAGGGGGGGTCTTGGGTCAGCCCCAGCATTTT. Translating it yields CAWSGGGVLGQPQHF.

For the CDR3, the DNA is TGCGCCAGCAGCTTGTCGGGTTCCTATAATTCACCCCTCCACTTT. This gives the protein CASSLSGSYNSPLHF. The rearrangement uses TRBV5-1 and TRBJ1-6, with no clear D. With 1 base removed from V and 1 base from J, the gap between germline ends came to 6 bases. Germline CDR1 and CDR2: SGHRS and YFSETQ. The CDR3 spans 15 residues.

The chain combines TRBV10-1 with TRBJ2-2, with D possibly being TRBD2 (5 bases). V lost 2 bases and J lost 10, with 11 bases in between. Germline V gene sequence: CDR1 WNHNN, CDR2 SYGVQD (reference sequence). The CDR3 contains 13 residues. In DNA, the CDR3 is TGCGCCAGCAGTGAGAATCGGCTAGCGGAGCTGTTTTTT. Amino acid sequence: CASSENRLAELFF.

The chain couples TRBV27 to TRBJ1-6; 9 bases line up with TRBD1. Germline CDR1 is MNHEY and CDR2 is SMNVEV (reference sequence). CDR3 size: 15 residues. V shed 5 bases and J 10 bases; nucleotides not matched to a gene: 9. CDR3 residues: CASSLKDRGGSPLHF. CDR3 DNA: TGTGCCAGCAGTCTAAAGGACAGGGGTGGCTCACCCCTCCACTTT.

This chain connects TRBV5-5 to TRBJ2-3; D may be TRBD1 (6 bases). The V gene's germline CDR1 is SGHKS and CDR2 YYEKEE (reference sequence). This CDR3 comprises 14 residues. V was shortened by 3 bases and J by 2 bases, with 10 bases between the two germline ends. The DNA of the CDR3 is TGTGCCAGCAGCTCCAGGGGATTCACAGATACGCAGTATTTT. This gives the protein CASSSRGFTDTQYF.

A note on this clone: At the DNA level, this CDR3 is encoded by other sequences in the same sample as well. The rearrangement joins TRBV11-2 to TRBJ2-2; D remains unclear. CDR3 length: 14 amino acids. V was shortened by 2 bases and J by 1 base, with 5 bases between the two germline ends. CDR1 and CDR2 (germline): SGHAT, FQNNGV. The CDR3 reads CASSLRGNTGELFF. The CDR3 bases are TGTGCCAGCAGCTTAAGAGGGAACACCGGGGAGCTGTTTTTT.

The V gene is TRBV6-5, the J gene TRBJ1-2; possible D gene TRBD1, 5 bases. The germline V gene encodes CDR1 MNHEY and CDR2 SVGAGI. There are 15 residues in the CDR3. Trimming took 0 bases from V and 0 from J, leaving 8 bases between them. The CDR3 reads CASSYSWGSNYGYTF. The DNA of the CDR3 is TGTGCCAGCAGTTACTCTTGGGGCTCTAACTATGGCTACACCTTC.

J is TRBJ1-5 and V is TRBV7-8; D gene ambiguous. The CDR3 totals 19 residues. Per the germline V gene, CDR1 is SGHVS and CDR2 is FQNEAQ. V was clipped by 4 bases and J by 5 bases, with 27 bases between them. The CDR3 is CASSSMWGGAERIYQPQHF. DNA for the CDR3: TGTGCCAGCAGCTCTATGTGGGGAGGTGCGGAGAGAATTTATCAGCCCCAGCATTTT. The variable domain in full, completed from reference TRBV7-8 and TRBJ1-5, reads GAGVSQSPRYKVAKRGQDVALRCDPISGHVSLFWYQQALGQGPEFLTYFQNEAQLDKSGLPSDRFFAERPEGSVSTLKIQRTQQEDSAVYLCASSSMWGGAERIYQPQHFGDGTRLSIL.

V gene TRBV10-1 combines with J gene TRBJ1-4, with D unclear. Germline-derived CDR1 and CDR2 are WNHNN and SYGVQD (reference sequence). V was trimmed by 3 bases and J by 8 bases, leaving 13 bases between them. The CDR3 totals 14 residues. The CDR3 nucleotides read TGCGCCAGCAGTGATAACTACGAGCCCGAAAAACTGTTTTTT. The encoded protein is CASSDNYEPEKLFF.

The chain links TRBV30 to TRBJ1-4, with 7 nucleotides matching TRBD1. Per the germline V gene, CDR1 is GTSNPN and CDR2 is SVGIG (reference sequence). The CDR3 contains 13 residues. V was pared by 3 bases and J by 8 bases, with 6 bases of the junction left unmatched. In DNA form, the CDR3 reads TGTGCCTGGAGGGAGGGGGCATTGGAAAAACTGTTTTTT. This gives the protein CAWREGALEKLFF.

This rearrangement joins TRBV2 to TRBJ1-4; maybe TRBD1 (5 bases). The CDR3 has 15 residues. Per the germline V gene, CDR1 is SNHLY and CDR2 is FYNNEI. The V end lost 6 bases, the J end lost 4 bases, and 15 bases lay between the germline ends. For the CDR3, the DNA is TGTGCCAGCAGGAGGATGGACATCCTTAATGAAAAACTGTTTTTT. Residues: CASRRMDILNEKLFF.

The chain couples TRBV6-5 to TRBJ2-2; a weak D match, TRBD1 (6 bases). Germline V gene sequence: CDR1 MNHEY, CDR2 SVGAGI. CDR3 length equals 13 residues. The V gene lost 6 bases and the J gene lost 3 bases, with 8 bases spanning the gap. The CDR3 sequence is CASRDSDTGELFF. CDR3 bases: TGTGCCAGCAGGGACAGCGACACCGGGGAGCTGTTTTTT.